Shown below are 7 T cell receptor beta chains from a single sample sequenced in a study of blood T cell repertoires in COVID-19. Sequenced by immunoSEQ multiplex PCR; TCRdb stores in-frame clones only, minus some. The profile shows about 70,000 clones, approximately 75% of them singletons. What was sequenced was peripheral blood. The receptors derive from a woman aged 55 to 70 with acute or convalescent COVID-19.

This rearrangement joins TRBV28 to TRBJ1-5; TRBD1 might be the D (5 bases). Trimming stripped 5 bases from V and 4 bases from J, with 12 bases between. Per germline, CDR1 MDHEN and CDR2 SYDVKM. This CDR3 contains 14 residues. Here the CDR3 DNA reads TGTGCCAGCAGTCCAAGAAGGGGAAATCAGCCCCAGCATTTT. Its translation is CASSPRRGNQPQHF.

The chain employs TRBV27 and TRBJ2-1; 10 bases are shared with TRBD1. The CDR3 is 16 residues long. Germline V lookup: CDR1 MNHEY, CDR2 SMNVEV (reference sequence). V lost 8 bases and J lost 0; bases outside the gene matches: 7. The CDR3 coding sequence is TGTGCCAGCGGGACAGGGGCGGATAGCTCCTACAATGAGCAGTTCTTC. As protein: CASGTGADSSYNEQFF.

In the case of this clone: Within the sample, other DNA sequences also encode this same CDR3. The rearrangement uses TRBV27 and TRBJ2-1; TRBD1 matches at 7 bases. This CDR3 is built from 14 residues. After removal of 3 bases from V and 7 bases from J, the junction contained 6 bases not matched to a gene. Germline V gene data show CDR1 as MNHEY and CDR2 as SMNVEV (reference sequence). The DNA of the CDR3 is TGTGCCAGCAGTTTCCCGGCAGGGGGAAATGAGCAGTTCTTC. Protein product: CASSFPAGGNEQFF.

The chain carries TRBV12-5 and TRBJ2-7; 7 bases align to TRBD1. This CDR3 is built from 14 residues. The V segment lost 5 bases and the J segment 3 bases; nucleotides outside the gene matches: 7. Germline loops: CDR1 LGHNT, CDR2 FRNRAP. The CDR3 here is CASGQRQGDYEQYF. The CDR3 DNA is TGTGCTAGTGGTCAGAGACAGGGCGACTACGAGCAGTACTTC.

The CDR3 coding sequence is TGTGCCAGCAGCGCGACTAGCGGGGGGAACACAGATACGCAGTATTTT. Its protein product is CASSATSGGNTDTQYF. The rearrangement joins TRBV7-8 to TRBJ2-3; 13 bases are a match to TRBD2. CDR1 and CDR2 (germline): SGHVS, FQNEAQ. V gave up 5 bases and J gave up 2 bases; unmatched junction bases: 4. This CDR3 has 16 amino acids.

This clone was seen a handful of times. This chain uses TRBV5-5 with TRBJ2-1; possibly TRBD1 for D (6 bases). Trimming took 4 bases from V and 7 from J, leaving 18 bases between them. The length of the CDR3 is 15 residues. Per germline, CDR1 SGHKS and CDR2 YYEKEE (reference sequence). CDR3 protein: CASSVRTEGPNEQFF. CDR3 in DNA: TGTGCCAGCAGCGTCAGGACAGAAGGCCCTAATGAGCAGTTCTTC.

This clone was detected only a few times. V usage is TRBV7-6 and J usage is TRBJ1-5, with 7 bases matching TRBD1. The CDR3 sequence is 13 residues long. The J segment lost 6 bases and the V segment lost 5 bases, leaving 4 bases of the junction unmatched. CDR1 is SGHVS and CDR2 is FNYEAQ in the germline V gene. The CDR3 here is CASSPWDSQPQHF. In DNA form, the CDR3 reads TGTGCCAGCAGCCCCTGGGACAGTCAGCCCCAGCATTTT.